A single TCR beta chain is shown here with its context. Germline V gives CDR1 DFQATT, CDR2 SNEGSKA (reference sequence). The CDR3 sequence is 13 residues long. V was cut by 2 bases and J by 0 bases, with 6 bases left in between. The data were obtained in a study of CD8 T cells in Susac syndrome. Study-wide background: Each patient with Susac syndrome, at the time of blood draw, was therapy-naive, on corticosteroids, or on intravenous immunoglobulin alone.

After extraction with the RNeasy kit, roughly 0.45 to 1 ug of the RNA was reverse transcribed using random hexamers. Amplification of TCR beta CDR3 was carried out by immunoSEQ multiplex PCR, which covered 54 Vbeta and 13 Jbeta segments. TCRdb reanalysed the immunoSEQ multiplex PCR reads using MiXCR and keeps one entry per CDR3 protein. The table shows about 240,000 distinct CDR3 sequences, with 95% to 97% occurring only once. Blood CD8+ and CD4+ T cells underwent high-throughput TCR beta sequencing. The clonotype was recovered from a human donor with Susac syndrome. The sequencing sample was made of CD4+ T cells from PBMCs. The V and J genes are TRBV20-1 and TRBJ2-3; D not certain. The chain's CDR3 is CSARITSTDTQYF. CDR3 coding DNA: TGCAGTGCTAGAATCACTAGCACAGATACGCAGTATTTT.